The clone carrying this T cell receptor (gamma chain) is judged medium-sized. Antigen unknown. This CDR3 comprises 16 residues. Per the germline V gene, CDR1 is EGSNGY and CDR2 is YDSYNSKV. Germline trimming cut 0 bases from V and 1 base from J; bases unmatched to any gene: 5. These data are taken from a study of gamma delta lymphoproliferative disorders and STAT genes. Study-level background: At least 50 ng of genomic DNA went into each LymphoTrack Dx TCRG Assay library. Delta libraries were made per EuroClonality-NGS working group procedure.

Study-wide results and limits: Most major patient clonotypes were shared with at least one healthy donor.

TCRdb repeated clone calling on the multiplex PCR reads with CATT. The repertoire holds around 2,200 gamma-chain clones, with approximately 12% as singletons. Sequencing used genomic DNA taken from PBMCs of patients and controls. Healthy adult blood donors, age- and sex-matched, served as controls. This clonotype originated in a human donor in good health. The rearrangement joins TRGV2 to TRGJP2. As TCRdb names no J gene, one was assigned here on the basis of a DNA match to germline. The specimen sequenced was blood. The CDR3, as DNA: TGTGCCACCTGGGACGGGGTTTTTAGTAGTGATTGGATCAAGACGTTT. Its protein product is CATWDGVFSSDWIKTF.